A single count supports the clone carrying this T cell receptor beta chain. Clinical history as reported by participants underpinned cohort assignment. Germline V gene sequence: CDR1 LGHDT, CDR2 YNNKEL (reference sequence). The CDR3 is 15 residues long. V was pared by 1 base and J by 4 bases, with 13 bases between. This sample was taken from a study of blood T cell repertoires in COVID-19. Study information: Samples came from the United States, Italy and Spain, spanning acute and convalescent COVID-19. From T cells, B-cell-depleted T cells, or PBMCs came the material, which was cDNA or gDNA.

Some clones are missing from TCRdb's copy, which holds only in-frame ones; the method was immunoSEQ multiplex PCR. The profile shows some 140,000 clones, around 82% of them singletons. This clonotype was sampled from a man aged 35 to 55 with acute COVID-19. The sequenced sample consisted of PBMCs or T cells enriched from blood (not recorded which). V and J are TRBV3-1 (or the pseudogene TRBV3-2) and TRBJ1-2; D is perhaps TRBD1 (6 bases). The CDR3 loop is CASSQGGLRGYGYTF. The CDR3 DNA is TGTGCCAGCAGCCAAGGGGGGCTCCGTGGCTATGGCTACACCTTC.